This passage covers 10 T cell receptor beta chains from one sample sequenced in a study of blood T cell repertoires in COVID-19. Sequenced by immunoSEQ multiplex PCR; TCRdb stores in-frame clones only, minus some. Of about 200,000 clones in the sample, around nine tenths are singletons; the top ten hold roughly 19%. Sequenced: peripheral blood. These receptors were taken from a man aged 45-65 years with COVID-19, enrolled during active disease.

The chain joins TRBV4-3 to TRBJ2-3; TRBD2 aligns across 7 bases. V was pared by 4 bases and J by 4 bases, with 11 bases of the junction left unmatched. Looked up from germline, CDR1 is LGHNA and CDR2 is YSLEER. CDR3 length equals 16 residues. The CDR3 region has the DNA TGCGCCAGCAGCCCCGGGCGGGGAGGGGTGGCAGATACGCAGTATTTT. Its translation is CASSPGRGGVADTQYF.

The J gene is TRBJ2-3, the V gene TRBV5-6, with 12 bases lining up with TRBD2. The CDR3 has 16 residues. V lost 3 bases and J lost 0; bases outside the gene matches: 2. Germline CDR1 reads SGHDT; CDR2 reads YYEEEE. The CDR3: CASSSGTSGSTDTQYF. The CDR3 coding sequence is TGTGCCAGCAGCTCCGGGACTAGCGGGAGCACAGATACGCAGTATTTT.

The chain combines TRBV2 with TRBJ2-4; 10 bases match TRBD1. The CDR3 has 17 residues. Looked up from germline, CDR1 is SNHLY and CDR2 is FYNNEI. Trimming removed 5 bases from V and 2 bases from J; junction bases left unmatched: 9. CDR3 DNA: TGTGCCAGCAGTACCCGGACAGGGGGTGGATCCAAAAACATTCAGTACTTC. Its translation is CASSTRTGGGSKNIQYF.

This clone was seen only once. This chain joins TRBV19 and TRBJ1-1; D possibly corresponds to TRBD1 (6 bases). The germline V gene has CDR1 LNHDA and CDR2 SQIVND (reference sequence). The CDR3 has 15 residues. The ends were cut back, 3 bases at V and 3 bases at J, with 14 bases in the middle. The CDR3 sequence is CASSIGAGVDTEAFF. As DNA, the CDR3 is TGTGCCAGTAGTATTGGGGCAGGGGTGGACACTGAAGCTTTCTTT. Filled out from reference TRBV19 and TRBJ1-1, the complete variable domain reads DGGITQSPKYLFRKEGQNVTLSCEQNLNHDAMYWYRQDPGQGLRLIYYSQIVNDFQKGDIAEGYSVSREKKESFPLTVTSAQKNPTAFYLCASSIGAGVDTEAFFGQGTRLTVV.

This clone was seen a single time. The chain has TRBV6-2 or TRBV6-3 and TRBJ2-7; 8 positions agree with TRBD1. This CDR3 is 15 amino acids long. J gave up 3 bases and V 6 bases, and 10 bases lay outside the gene matches. Germline V lookup: CDR1 MNHEY, CDR2 SVGEGT. The chain's CDR3 is CASSSPPTGGYEQYF. The CDR3 DNA follows: TGTGCCAGCAGCTCGCCGCCTACAGGGGGCTACGAGCAGTACTTC.

The genes are TRBV11-1 and TRBJ2-3; 14 positions agree with TRBD2. The V segment lost 4 bases and the J segment 8 bases; nucleotides outside the gene matches: 8. Germline V gene data show CDR1 as SGHAT and CDR2 as FQDESV (reference sequence). The CDR3 contains 16 residues. The CDR3 DNA reads as TGTGCCAGCAGCTACCGACTAGCGGGGGGGCCCGGTACGCAGTATTTT. Translated: CASSYRLAGGPGTQYF.

The chain joins TRBV19 to TRBJ1-5; 9 nucleotides align to TRBD1. Germline loops: CDR1 LNHDA, CDR2 SQIVND (reference sequence). V shed 7 bases and J 3 bases; nucleotides not matched to a gene: 7. The CDR3 has 15 amino acids. The CDR3 nucleotides read TGTGCCAGTATTTCACAGGGGGCCCTCAATCAGCCCCAGCATTTT. Translation: CASISQGALNQPQHF.

This rearrangement joins TRBV6-6 to TRBJ1-2; 9 bases agree with TRBD1. Germline CDR1 is MNHNY and CDR2 is SVGAGI (reference sequence). The CDR3 extends over 15 amino acids. The ends lost 4 bases at V and 2 bases at J; junction bases unmatched: 5. CDR3 sequence reads: CASSFSDRGNYGYTF. In nucleotides, the CDR3 is TGTGCCAGCAGTTTCTCGGACAGGGGCAACTATGGCTACACCTTC.

J is TRBJ1-4 and V is TRBV6-5; possibly TRBD1 for D (6 bases). The CDR3 totals 14 residues. Between the trimmed V and J ends, which lost 8 bases and 2 bases, there was a span of 12 bases. CDR1 MNHEY and CDR2 SVGAGI come from the germline V gene. CDR3 sequence (DNA): TGTGCCAGCTCTCAGGGGTCCACTAATGAAAAACTGTTTTTT. Its translation is CASSQGSTNEKLFF.

J is TRBJ2-3 and V is TRBV10-3; 10 bases map to TRBD2. With 5 bases clipped from V and 8 bases from J, the junction kept 10 bases outside the gene matches. CDR3 length: 15 amino acids. Germline CDR1 and CDR2: ENHRY and SYGVKD. CDR3 loop: CAISNSGGLRGTQYF. The CDR3 DNA is TGTGCCATCAGTAATAGCGGGGGGCTCAGGGGTACGCAGTATTTT.